This TCR beta chain comes out of a study of control samples from healthy donors and cancer patients. CDR3 length: 14 amino acids. Germline CDR1 is ENHRY and CDR2 is SYGVKD. Trimming removed 2 bases from V and 5 bases from J, with 12 bases in between. Measured with immunoSEQ multiplex PCR; TCRdb has only the in-frame clones, and not every one. The sample lists more than 100,000 clones; around 90% were seen once. This clonotype originated in a man in his late teens or twenties in good health. The chain recombines TRBV10-3 with TRBJ1-1; tentative D call: TRBD1 (5 bases). The sequencing sample was made of blood. The CDR3 nucleotides are TGTGCCATCAGTGAGAACCGGGGCTGGACTGAAGCTTTCTTT. Its translation is CAISENRGWTEAFF.